These 24 T cell receptor beta chains came from one sample sequenced in a study of cytomegalovirus exposure and HLA in healthy donors. Use of 60 Vbeta and 13 Jbeta primers characterized the PCR. TCRdb's copy holds only in-frame clones and misses some; the assay was immunoSEQ multiplex PCR. The data show some 200,000 clones, under 80% seen once. The material sequenced was PBMCs. All receptors come from a man aged 40-50 years in good health and CMV-seronegative.

This clone has more than one count but fewer than ten. V is TRBV6-1 and J is TRBJ2-5; tentatively, D is TRBD1 (5 bases). Trimming took off 0 bases at V and 7 bases at J, with 15 bases between the two ends. There are 15 residues in the CDR3. Germline V CDR1 and CDR2: MNHNS, SASEGT. CDR3 protein: CASSEALVGAVTQYF. CDR3 DNA: TGTGCCAGCAGTGAAGCGCTAGTAGGGGCGGTGACCCAGTACTTC.

This clone was picked up a small number of times. This chain joins TRBV6-6 and TRBJ2-2; 10 bases match TRBD1. The CDR3 sequence is 14 residues long. V shed 8 bases and J 6 bases; nucleotides not matched to a gene: 6. Looked up from germline, CDR1 is MNHNY and CDR2 is SVGAGI (reference sequence). The CDR3 region is CASLGGQGSGELFF. CDR3 DNA: TGTGCCAGCCTCGGGGGACAGGGGTCCGGGGAGCTGTTTTTT.

There are a few counts of this clone. The CDR3 here is CASRRDRMDEQYF. CDR3 DNA sequence: TGTGCCAGCAGGAGGGACAGGATGGACGAGCAGTACTTC. This chain connects TRBV2 to TRBJ2-7; TRBD1 aligns across 8 bases. The CDR3 extends over 13 amino acids. V lost 6 bases to trimming and J lost 5 bases; unmatched junction nucleotides: 6. Germline V gene lookup returns CDR1 SNHLY and CDR2 FYNNEI.

This chain uses TRBV19 with TRBJ1-4; perhaps TRBD1 as D (5 bases). CDR3 size: 14 residues. V shed 6 bases and J shed 0 bases, with 8 bases lying between them. In germline, CDR1 is LNHDA, CDR2 SQIVND (reference sequence). The CDR3 here is CASSGGATNEKLFF. As DNA, the CDR3 is TGTGCCAGTAGCGGGGGAGCAACTAATGAAAAACTGTTTTTT.

This clone was seen only a few times. The genes are TRBV7-8 and TRBJ2-7, with D possibly matching TRBD2 (6 bases). V lost 5 bases and J lost 3, with 11 bases in between. The germline CDR1 and CDR2 sequences are SGHVS and FQNEAQ. The CDR3 has 13 amino acids. CDR3 coding DNA: TGTGCCAGCAGCAAAGGGACTGTCTACGAGCAGTACTTC. This encodes CASSKGTVYEQYF.

The chain uses TRBV5-4 and TRBJ2-1; TRBD2 aligns across 11 bases. The germline gives CDR1 SGHNT, CDR2 YYREEE (reference sequence). V shed 2 bases, J shed 12 bases, and the junction held 13 bases outside the gene matches. The CDR3 sequence is 16 residues long. The CDR3 sequence: CASSLPGLAASGGQFF. CDR3 nucleotide sequence: TGTGCCAGCAGCTTACCGGGACTAGCGGCTAGCGGCGGGCAGTTCTTC.

Only a few counts were recorded for this clone. The chain has TRBV7-9 and TRBJ2-3; TRBD2 agrees at 13 bases. Unmatched junction bases numbered 3, after V lost 5 bases and J lost 1 base. This CDR3 contains 16 residues. Germline V gene data show CDR1 as SEHNR and CDR2 as FQNEAQ (reference sequence). CDR3 in DNA: TGTGCCAGCAGCGCCGGGACTAGCGGGGGCACAGATACGCAGTATTTT. It yields the protein CASSAGTSGGTDTQYF.

The rearrangement joins TRBV5-4 to TRBJ1-6; D is unclear. The germline V gene encodes CDR1 SGHNT and CDR2 YYREEE (reference sequence). The CDR3 has 16 residues. V dropped 3 bases and J dropped 1 base, with 11 bases sitting between them. The CDR3 spells CASSSRKQSYNSPLHF. The CDR3 DNA reads TGTGCCAGCAGCTCCCGTAAACAGTCCTATAATTCACCCCTCCACTTT.

This chain uses TRBV12-1 with TRBJ1-1. TRBV12-1 is noted as a pseudogene. The CDR3 sequence is 12 residues long. CDR3 residues: CASTFGYSEAFF. CDR3 nucleotide sequence: TGTGCCAGCACCTTTGGTTACTCTGAAGCTTTCTTT.

V gene TRBV19 combines with J gene TRBJ2-5, with D perhaps TRBD2 (5 bases). V lost 3 bases and J lost 2, with 13 bases in between. CDR1 is LNHDA and CDR2 is SQIVND in the germline V gene (reference sequence). The CDR3 contains 15 residues. The CDR3 bases are TGTGCCAGTAGTATTATCGGAGGATCACAAGAGACCCAGTACTTC. This translates into CASSIIGGSQETQYF.

This chain uses TRBV29-1 with TRBJ2-1, with TRBD1 matching 7 bases. The junction had 12 bases not matched to a gene; V was cut back by 3 bases and J by 4 bases. CDR3 length equals 16 residues. CDR1 and CDR2 (germline): SQVTM, ANQGSEA. The CDR3 DNA reads TGCAGCGTTGATCCCCTTTCCGGGGACAGTTACAATGAGCAGTTCTTC. Amino acid sequence: CSVDPLSGDSYNEQFF.

This clone has just a few counts. The CDR3 reads CASSPDIGRDTEAFF. The CDR3 nucleotides read TGTGCCAGCTCACCAGATATAGGGAGGGACACTGAAGCTTTCTTT. The V gene is TRBV18, the J gene TRBJ1-1; D remains ambiguous. The CDR3 runs to 15 residues. V was shortened by 2 bases and J by 3 bases, with 13 bases between the two germline ends. The germline V gene has CDR1 KGHSH and CDR2 LQKENI.

The chain employs TRBV25-1 and TRBJ2-1, with TRBD1 matching 7 bases. The V and J ends lost 7 bases and 8 bases, in that order; junction bases with no gene match: 11. This CDR3 is 14 amino acids long. CDR1 and CDR2 from the germline V gene are MGHDK and SYGVNS. DNA of the CDR3: TGTGCCAGCAATACAGGGGTGGGAAATGATGAGCAGTTCTTC. Translated, it gives CASNTGVGNDEQFF. The whole variable domain, remainder taken from reference TRBV25-1 and TRBJ2-1, is EADIYQTPRYLVIGTGKKITLECSQTMGHDKMYWYQQDPGMELHLIHYSYGVNSTEKGDLSSESTVSRIRTEHFPLTLESARPSHTSQYLCASNTGVGNDEQFFGPGTRLTVL.

This clone was seen just once. The rearrangement links TRBV4-3 to TRBJ1-2, with 9 positions matching TRBD1. CDR1 is LGHNA, CDR2 YSLEER, per germline. This CDR3 comprises 15 residues. V trimming: 2 bases; J trimming: 5 bases; junction bases outside the gene matches: 6. CDR3 sequence reads: CASSQRTGDLYGYTF. Here the CDR3 DNA reads TGCGCCAGCAGCCAACGGACAGGGGACCTTTATGGCTACACCTTC.

Only a few counts were recorded for this clone. The chain carries TRBV7-9 and TRBJ2-7; 8 bases are shared with TRBD1. This CDR3 region has 14 residues. Trimming cost V 5 bases and J 5 bases; bases outside gene matches: 8. Per the germline V gene, CDR1 is SEHNR and CDR2 is FQNEAQ (reference sequence). CDR3 coding DNA: TGTGCCAGCAGCCGCGGACAGGGTAATCACGAGCAGTACTTC. Amino acids: CASSRGQGNHEQYF.

CDR3 loop: CASSLDTGELFF. The CDR3 coding sequence is TGTGCCAGCAGTTTAGACACCGGGGAGCTGTTTTTT. The genes are TRBV2 and TRBJ2-2; D is unclear. Trimming left V 5 bases short and J 3 bases short, with 4 bases between. CDR1 and CDR2 (germline): SNHLY, FYNNEI. The CDR3 runs 12 residues.

CDR3 residues: CASSLLDSYNEQFF. In nucleotides, the CDR3 is TGTGCCAGCAGCTTATTAGACTCCTACAATGAGCAGTTCTTC. The chain uses TRBV7-2 and TRBJ2-1; D is unresolved. This CDR3 region has 14 residues. From germline, CDR1 is SGHTA and CDR2 FQGNSA. V gave up 2 bases and J gave up 0 bases, with 5 bases separating them.

At least ten counts were recorded for this clone. The genes are TRBV7-9 and TRBJ2-3; 11 positions agree with TRBD1. CDR3 length: 19 amino acids. Trimming cost V 5 bases and J 5 bases; bases outside gene matches: 18. CDR1 is SEHNR, CDR2 FQNEAQ, per germline (reference sequence). In nucleotides, the CDR3 is TGTGCCAGCAGCAGTACCACCGGGACAGGGGGTTCCCCTAAAGATACGCAGTATTTT. This sequence encodes CASSSTTGTGGSPKDTQYF.

This rearrangement joins TRBV14 to TRBJ2-1; 8 bases fit TRBD1. The CDR3 totals 15 residues. Trimming took 6 bases from V and 3 from J; bases not matched to a gene: 7. CDR1 SGHDN and CDR2 FVKESK come from the germline V gene. DNA for the CDR3: TGTGCCAGCAGATCCGGACAGGGCTACTACAATGAGCAGTTCTTC. As protein: CASRSGQGYYNEQFF. Based on the CDR3 plus reference TRBV14 and TRBJ2-1, the full variable domain is EAGVTQFPSHSVIEKGQTVTLRCDPISGHDNLYWYRRVMGKEIKFLLHFVKESKQDESGMPNNRFLAERTGGTYSTLKVQPAELEDSGVYFCASRSGQGYYNEQFFGPGTRLTVL.

The chain combines TRBV6-6 with TRBJ2-2; TRBD2 matches at 7 bases. Trimming removed 7 bases from V and 4 bases from J; junction bases left unmatched: 12. The germline V gene has CDR1 MNHNY and CDR2 SVGAGI (reference sequence). This CDR3 has 16 amino acids. The CDR3 is CASKGAGASGTGELFF. In nucleotides, the CDR3 is TGTGCCAGCAAAGGTGCGGGAGCTTCTGGCACCGGGGAGCTGTTTTTT.

J is TRBJ2-7 and V is TRBV15; D unresolved. The CDR3 runs 14 residues. Germline V CDR1 and CDR2: LNHNV, YYDKDF (reference sequence). The germline V and J ends were trimmed by 0 bases and 5 bases, with 11 bases remaining between them. CDR3 amino acids: CATSRDSPRDEQYF. The CDR3 nucleotides are TGTGCCACCAGCAGAGATTCCCCCCGCGACGAGCAGTACTTC.

The V gene is TRBV30, the J gene TRBJ2-7; possibly TRBD2 for D (5 bases). Germline CDR1 reads GTSNPN; CDR2 reads SVGIG (reference sequence). The V end lost 0 bases, the J end lost 9 bases, and 21 bases lay between the germline ends. There are 15 residues in the CDR3. CDR3 sequence (DNA): TGTGCCTGGAGTGTTCTTTCGGAGGCAAAAACGGGGCAGTACTTC. It yields the protein CAWSVLSEAKTGQYF.

CDR3 bases: TGTGCCAGTACCCCTCCGGGCGGGGAGCTGTTTTTT. This encodes CASTPPGGELFF. The genes are TRBV19 and TRBJ2-2; D gene ambiguous. This CDR3 spans 12 amino acids. Germline V lookup: CDR1 LNHDA, CDR2 SQIVND (reference sequence). V lost 7 bases and J lost 7, with 10 bases in between. Variable domain in full (rest from reference TRBV19 and TRBJ2-2): DGGITQSPKYLFRKEGQNVTLSCEQNLNHDAMYWYRQDPGQGLRLIYYSQIVNDFQKGDIAEGYSVSREKKESFPLTVTSAQKNPTAFYLCASTPPGGELFFGEGSRLTVL.

This clone was detected a few times. V usage is TRBV19 and J usage is TRBJ1-1; TRBD1 is a possible D gene (6 bases). Trimming shortened V by 2 bases and J by 6 bases, and 13 bases separated the two germline ends. The CDR3 runs to 14 residues. CDR1 LNHDA and CDR2 SQIVND come from the germline V gene (reference sequence). This CDR3 is CASSIRRGAPEAFF. Here the CDR3 DNA reads TGTGCCAGTAGTATACGCCGGGGGGCCCCTGAAGCTTTCTTT.